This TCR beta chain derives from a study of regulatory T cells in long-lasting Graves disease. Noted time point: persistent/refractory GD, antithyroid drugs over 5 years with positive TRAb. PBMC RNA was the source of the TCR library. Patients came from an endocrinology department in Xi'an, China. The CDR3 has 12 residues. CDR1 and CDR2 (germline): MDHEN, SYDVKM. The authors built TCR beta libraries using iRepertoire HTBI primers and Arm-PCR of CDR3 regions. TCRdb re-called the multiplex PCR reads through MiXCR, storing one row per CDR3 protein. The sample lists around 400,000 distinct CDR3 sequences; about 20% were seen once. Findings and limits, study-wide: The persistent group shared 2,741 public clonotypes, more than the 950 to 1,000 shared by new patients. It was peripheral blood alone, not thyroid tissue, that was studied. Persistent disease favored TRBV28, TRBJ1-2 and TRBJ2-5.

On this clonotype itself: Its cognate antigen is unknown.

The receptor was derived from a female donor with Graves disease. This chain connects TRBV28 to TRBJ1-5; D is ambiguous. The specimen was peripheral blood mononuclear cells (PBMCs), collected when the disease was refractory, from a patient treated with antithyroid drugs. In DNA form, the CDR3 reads TGTGGGACGGGTTCGGGCAATCAGCCCCAGCATTTT. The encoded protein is CGTGSGNQPQHF.